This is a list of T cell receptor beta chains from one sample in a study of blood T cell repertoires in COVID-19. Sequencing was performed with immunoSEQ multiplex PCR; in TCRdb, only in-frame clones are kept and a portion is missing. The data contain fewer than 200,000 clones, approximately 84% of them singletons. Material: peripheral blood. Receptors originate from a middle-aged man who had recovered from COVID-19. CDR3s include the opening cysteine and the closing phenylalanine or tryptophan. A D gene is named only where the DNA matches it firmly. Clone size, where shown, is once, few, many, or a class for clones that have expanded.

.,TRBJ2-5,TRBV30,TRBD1,CARGTGGSGETQYF,TGTGCCCGTGGGACAGGCGGCTCCGGAGAGACCCAGTACTTC
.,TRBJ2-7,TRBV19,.,CATAFPGDASYEQYF,TGTGCCACCGCGTTCCCGGGGGACGCCTCCTACGAGCAGTACTTC
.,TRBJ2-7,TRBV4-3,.,CASSPRLEAAFLPSYEQYF,TGCGCCAGCAGCCCGAGACTAGAGGCCGCGTTTTTACCCTCCTACGAGCAGTACTTC
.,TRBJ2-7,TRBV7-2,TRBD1,CASSFRQGYEQYF,TGTGCCAGCAGCTTCAGACAGGGGTACGAGCAGTACTTC
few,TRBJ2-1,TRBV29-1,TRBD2,CSVEDMTSGRGGEQFF,TGCAGCGTTGAAGATATGACTAGCGGACGGGGTGGTGAGCAGTTCTTC
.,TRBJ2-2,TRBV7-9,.,CASSFVDTGELFF,TGTGCCAGCAGCTTCGTAGACACCGGGGAGCTGTTTTTT
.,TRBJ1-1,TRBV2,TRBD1,CASSTGGVNTEAFF,TGTGCCAGCAGCACAGGGGGCGTGAACACTGAAGCTTTCTTT
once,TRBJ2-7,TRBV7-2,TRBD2,CASSLGLAAYEQYF,TGTGCCAGCAGCTTAGGACTAGCGGCCTACGAGCAGTACTTC
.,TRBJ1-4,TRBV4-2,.,CASSPTGSTTNEKLFF,TGTGCCAGCAGCCCTACAGGATCGACAACTAATGAAAAACTGTTTTTT
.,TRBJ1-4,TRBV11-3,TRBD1,CASSFGQGARVNEKLFF,TGTGCCAGCAGCTTCGGACAGGGGGCGCGGGTTAATGAAAAACTGTTTTTT
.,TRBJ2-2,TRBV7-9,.,CASSQLGGGNTGELFF,TGTGCCAGCAGCCAACTGGGAGGTGGGAACACCGGGGAGCTGTTTTTT
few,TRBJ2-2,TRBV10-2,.,CASSEGGVAGELFF,TGCGCCAGCAGTGAGGGAGGGGTAGCCGGGGAGCTGTTTTTT
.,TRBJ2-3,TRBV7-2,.,CASSFQSGGLDTQYF,TGTGCCAGCAGCTTCCAGTCAGGGGGGTTAGATACGCAGTATTTT
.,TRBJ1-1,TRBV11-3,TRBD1,CASSWRGRGAEAFF,TGTGCCAGCAGCTGGAGGGGGCGCGGAGCTGAAGCTTTCTTT
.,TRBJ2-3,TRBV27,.,CASTPRGGTDTQYF,TGTGCCAGCACCCCCAGGGGTGGCACAGATACGCAGTATTTT
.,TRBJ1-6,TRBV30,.,CAWSNRVGSPLHF,TGTGCCTGGAGTAACAGGGTCGGTTCACCCCTCCACTTT
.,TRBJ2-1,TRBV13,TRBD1,CASTNNRGWSYNEQFF,TGTGCCAGCACCAATAACAGGGGGTGGTCCTACAATGAGCAGTTCTTC
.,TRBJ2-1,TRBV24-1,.,CATSDSGVRANGIYNEQFF,TGTGCCACCAGTGATTCCGGCGTGAGGGCTAATGGGATCTACAATGAGCAGTTCTTC
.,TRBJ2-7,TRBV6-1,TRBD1,CASSGRWGQGSYEQYF,TGTGCCAGCAGTGGTCGGTGGGGACAGGGCTCCTACGAGCAGTACTTC
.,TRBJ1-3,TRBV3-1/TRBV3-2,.,CASSHRQAGNTIYF,TGTGCCAGCAGCCATCGACAGGCCGGAAACACCATATATTTT
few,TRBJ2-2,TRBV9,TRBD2,CASSATSGTSGFRGELFF,TGTGCCAGCAGCGCGACCTCCGGGACTAGCGGGTTTCGCGGGGAGCTGTTTTTT
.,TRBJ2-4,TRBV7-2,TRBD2,CAAGGLAGADKNIQYF,TGTGCCGCGGGGGGGCTAGCGGGAGCTGACAAAAACATTCAGTACTTC
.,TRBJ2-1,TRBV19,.,CASSISGGQGDEQFF,TGTGCCAGTAGCATTAGTGGGGGCCAAGGGGATGAGCAGTTCTTC
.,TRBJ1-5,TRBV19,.,CASSISSVQGNQPQHF,TGTGCCAGTAGTATAAGTTCGGTGCAGGGCAATCAGCCCCAGCATTTT
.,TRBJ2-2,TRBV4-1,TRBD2,CASSHDTSGSFTGELFF,TGCGCCAGCAGCCATGATACTAGCGGGAGCTTCACCGGGGAGCTGTTTTTT
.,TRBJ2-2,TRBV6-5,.,CASRVRGQHGELFF,TGTGCCAGCCGGGTCCGGGGTCAACACGGGGAGCTGTTTTTT